Many counts were recorded for the clone carrying this T cell receptor (beta chain). Per the authors' pipeline: Reference gene primer amplification gave estimated nucleated cell counts. The data were produced by immunoSEQ multiplex PCR, yet TCRdb's version contains in-frame clones alone and is incomplete. V and J calls and clone size come straight from that table; D and trimming were deduced from the DNA. The sample lists some 500,000 clones, around 89% occurring once. The sample belongs to a study of blood T cell repertoires in COVID-19. Study-level background: Sample material is recorded as cDNA or gDNA derived from T cells, B-cell-depleted T cells, or PBMCs.

The CDR3 is 13 residues long. Trimming shortened V by 0 bases and J by 6 bases, and 8 bases separated the two germline ends. Germline CDR1 reads SGHRS; CDR2 reads YFSETQ. The sample taken for sequencing was PBMCs or T cells enriched from blood (not recorded which). This clonotype was obtained from a woman in her thirties or forties who had recovered from COVID-19. This chain uses TRBV5-1 with TRBJ2-3; D perhaps matches TRBD1 (5 bases). The CDR3 coding sequence is TGCGCCAGCAGCTTGGGTGGGGCCGATACGCAGTATTTT. Its translation: CASSLGGADTQYF. Together with reference TRBV5-1 and TRBJ2-3, the CDR3 gives the full variable domain: KAGVTQTPRYLIKTRGQQVTLSCSPISGHRSVSWYQQTPGQGLQFLFEYFSETQRNKGNFPGRFSGRQFSNSRSEMNVSTLELGDSALYLCASSLGGADTQYFGPGTRLTVL.